The next 12 T cell receptor beta chains were all read from a single sample in a study of OX40 agonist ivuxolimab in advanced cancers. This table comes from immunoSEQ multiplex PCR, and its TCRdb copy is limited to in-frame clones, with some not included. There are 35,000 to 50,000 clones in the sample; approximately 86% occur only once, and roughly 18% lies in the top ten. The starting material was CD4+ or CD8+ T cells sorted from blood, obtained in a trial of the OX40 agonist ivuxolimab. These receptors originate from an adult with an advanced solid tumor such as melanoma, head and neck, liver or kidney cancer.

The V and J genes are TRBV12-5 and TRBJ2-7, with 9 bases aligning to TRBD1. V trimming: 0 bases; J trimming: 2 bases; junction bases outside the gene matches: 8. Per germline, CDR1 LGHNT and CDR2 FRNRAP. The CDR3 covers 17 residues. The chain's CDR3 is CASGLVLPGQGPYEQYF. The CDR3 region has the DNA TGTGCTAGTGGTTTGGTTTTACCGGGACAGGGACCCTACGAGCAGTACTTC.

This sequence joins TRBV6-5 and TRBJ1-5; possibly TRBD1 for D (5 bases). The germline gives CDR1 MNHEY, CDR2 SVGAGI. V was cut by 3 bases and J by 4 bases, with 7 bases left in between. CDR3 size: 13 residues. The CDR3 here is CASSYAGNQPQHF. CDR3 DNA: TGTGCCAGCAGTTATGCAGGGAATCAGCCCCAGCATTTT.

The CDR3 protein is CASSPQSEGVNEQFF. The DNA of the CDR3 is TGTGCCAGTAGTCCCCAAAGCGAGGGAGTCAATGAGCAGTTCTTC. The gene calls are TRBV19 and TRBJ2-1, with D perhaps TRBD2 (5 bases). The CDR3 has 15 amino acids. In germline, CDR1 is LNHDA, CDR2 SQIVND (reference sequence). With 5 bases removed from V and 6 bases from J, the gap between germline ends came to 17 bases.

J is TRBJ1-1 and V is TRBV19; D perhaps matches TRBD1 (5 bases). The CDR3 consists of 13 residues. Germline assignment: CDR1 LNHDA and CDR2 SQIVND (reference sequence). V lost 3 bases to trimming and J lost 1 base, with 6 bases between them. The CDR3 DNA follows: TGTGCCAGTAGTATGACAGCGAACACTGAAGCTTTCTTT. Protein sequence: CASSMTANTEAFF.

The chain links TRBV10-3 to TRBJ1-1, with no clear D. Germline CDR1 is ENHRY and CDR2 is SYGVKD. There are 13 residues in the CDR3. Trimming stripped 3 bases from V and 2 bases from J, with 7 bases between. CDR3 region: CAISDLLNTEAFF. The CDR3 DNA reads TGTGCCATCAGTGATCTTCTAAACACTGAAGCTTTCTTT.

The genes are TRBV2 and TRBJ2-2; D possibly corresponds to TRBD1 (5 bases). The CDR3 is 14 residues long. The germline gives CDR1 SNHLY, CDR2 FYNNEI. V shed 6 bases and J shed 7 bases, with 15 bases lying between them. The CDR3 sequence: CASSQGWGIGELFF. CDR3 nucleotides: TGTGCCAGCAGCCAGGGATGGGGCATCGGGGAGCTGTTTTTT.

The chain's CDR3 is CASSEGSNEQFF. DNA of the CDR3: TGTGCCAGCAGCGAGGGGAGCAATGAGCAGTTCTTC. The rearrangement uses TRBV7-8 and TRBJ2-1, with D tentatively TRBD1 or TRBD2 (5 bases each). This CDR3 contains 12 residues. V lost 5 bases and J lost 6, with 8 bases in between. CDR1 and CDR2 from the germline V gene are SGHVS and FQNEAQ.

CDR3 in amino acids: CASSLAGAENTGELFF. DNA for the CDR3: TGTGCCAGCAGCTTGGCAGGGGCGGAGAACACCGGGGAGCTGTTTTTT. The V gene is TRBV5-4, the J gene TRBJ2-2; D perhaps matches TRBD1 (6 bases). CDR3 length: 16 amino acids. The germline V and J ends were trimmed by 0 bases and 1 base, with 10 bases remaining between them. Germline CDR1 is SGHNT and CDR2 is YYREEE (reference sequence).

This clone occurred once. This CDR3 reads CASSAGTGGEAFF. Written as DNA, the CDR3 is TGTGCCAGCAGTGCCGGGACAGGAGGTGAAGCTTTCTTT. The gene calls are TRBV6-8 and TRBJ1-1; 8 bases match TRBD1. The germline CDR1 and CDR2 sequences are MNHGY and SAAAGT. The CDR3 is 13 residues long. V dropped 5 bases and J dropped 7; count of bases not matched to a gene: 6.

The rearrangement links TRBV29-1 to TRBJ2-2; TRBD1 matches at 7 bases. The V gene end was trimmed by 0 bases and the J gene end by 5 bases; junction bases not matched to a gene: 12. The CDR3 totals 17 residues. CDR1 and CDR2 from the germline V gene are SQVTM and ANQGSEA. The CDR3 reads CSVEDPDRVGSTGELFF. DNA of the CDR3: TGCAGCGTTGAAGATCCTGACAGGGTGGGGAGTACCGGGGAGCTGTTTTTT.

The chain uses TRBV7-6 and TRBJ2-7; D is tentatively TRBD1 or TRBD2 (5 bases each). The CDR3 spans 14 residues. CDR1 and CDR2 from the germline V gene are SGHVS and FNYEAQ. Trimming removed 5 bases at V and 3 bases at J, with 14 bases between. Here the CDR3 reads CASSPGPADYEQYV. CDR3 nucleotide sequence: TGTGCCAGCAGCCCGGGGCCAGCAGACTACGAGCAGTACGTC.

V usage is TRBV5-6 and J usage is TRBJ1-6; the match to TRBD1 covers 7 bases. The V gene's germline CDR1 is SGHDT and CDR2 YYEEEE. The junction had 10 bases not matched to a gene; V was cut back by 4 bases and J by 9 bases. This CDR3 has 15 residues. The CDR3 coding sequence is TGTGCCAGCAGCCTCGGGACAGCGAGCGGTTCACCCCTCCACTTT. Amino acid sequence: CASSLGTASGSPLHF.